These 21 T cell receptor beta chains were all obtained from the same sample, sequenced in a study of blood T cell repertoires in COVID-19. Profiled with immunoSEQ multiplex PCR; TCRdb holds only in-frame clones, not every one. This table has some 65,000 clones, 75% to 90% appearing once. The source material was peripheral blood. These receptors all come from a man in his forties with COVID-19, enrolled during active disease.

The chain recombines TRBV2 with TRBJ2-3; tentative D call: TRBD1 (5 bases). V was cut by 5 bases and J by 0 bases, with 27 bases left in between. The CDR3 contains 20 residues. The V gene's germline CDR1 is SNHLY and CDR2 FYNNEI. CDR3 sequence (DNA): TGTGCCAGCAGTTTCCCCCTCCCCCGGACACCTCAACAAAGCACAGATACGCAGTATTTT. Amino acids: CASSFPLPRTPQQSTDTQYF.

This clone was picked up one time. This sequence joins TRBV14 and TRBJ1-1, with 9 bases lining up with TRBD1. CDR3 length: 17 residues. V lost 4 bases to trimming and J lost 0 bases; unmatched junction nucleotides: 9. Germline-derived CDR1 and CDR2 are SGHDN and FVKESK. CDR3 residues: CASSPWTGDWMNTEAFF. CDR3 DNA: TGTGCCAGCAGCCCCTGGACAGGGGACTGGATGAACACTGAAGCTTTCTTT.

CDR3 coding DNA: TGTGCCAGCAGTTTATTACAGGGGGCGCAGCAGTACTTC. This sequence encodes CASSLLQGAQQYF. V is TRBV28 and J is TRBJ2-7, with 9 bases identical to TRBD1. V gave up 1 base and J gave up 8 bases; unmatched junction bases: 3. Germline V lookup: CDR1 MDHEN, CDR2 SYDVKM. This CDR3 spans 13 amino acids.

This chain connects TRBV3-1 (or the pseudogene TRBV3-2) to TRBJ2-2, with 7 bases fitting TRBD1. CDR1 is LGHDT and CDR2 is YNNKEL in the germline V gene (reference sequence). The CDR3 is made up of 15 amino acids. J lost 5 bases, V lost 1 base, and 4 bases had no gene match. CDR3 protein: CASSQGTGRTGELFF. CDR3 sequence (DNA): TGTGCCAGCAGCCAAGGGACAGGAAGGACCGGGGAGCTGTTTTTT.

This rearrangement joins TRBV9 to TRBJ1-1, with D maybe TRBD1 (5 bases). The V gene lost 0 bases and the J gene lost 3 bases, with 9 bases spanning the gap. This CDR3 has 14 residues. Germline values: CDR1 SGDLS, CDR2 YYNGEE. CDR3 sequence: CASSVEGRDTEAFF. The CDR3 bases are TGTGCCAGCAGCGTAGAGGGGAGGGACACTGAAGCTTTCTTT. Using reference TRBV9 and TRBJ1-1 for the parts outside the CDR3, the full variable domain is DSGVTQTPKHLITATGQRVTLRCSPRSGDLSVYWYQQSLDQGLQFLIQYYNGEERAKGNILERFSAQQFPDLHSELNLSSLELGDSALYFCASSVEGRDTEAFFGQGTRLTVV.

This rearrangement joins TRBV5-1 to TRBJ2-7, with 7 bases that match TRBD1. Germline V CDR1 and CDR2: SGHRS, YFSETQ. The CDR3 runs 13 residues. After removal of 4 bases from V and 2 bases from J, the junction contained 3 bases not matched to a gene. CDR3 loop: CASSMTGPYEQYF. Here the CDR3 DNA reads TGCGCCAGCAGCATGACAGGGCCCTACGAGCAGTACTTC.

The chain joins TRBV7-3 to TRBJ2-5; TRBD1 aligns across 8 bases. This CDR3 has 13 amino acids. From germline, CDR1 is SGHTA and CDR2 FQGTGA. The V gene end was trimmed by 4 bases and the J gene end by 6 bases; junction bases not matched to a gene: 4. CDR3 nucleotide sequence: TGTGCCAGCAGCTCGGACAGGGAAAAGACCCAGTACTTC. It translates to CASSSDREKTQYF. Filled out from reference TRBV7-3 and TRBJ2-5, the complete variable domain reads GAGVSQTPSNKVTEKGKYVELRCDPISGHTALYWYRQSLGQGPEFLIYFQGTGAADDSGLPNDRFFAVRPEGSVSTLKIQRTERGDSAVYLCASSSDREKTQYFGPGTRLLVL.

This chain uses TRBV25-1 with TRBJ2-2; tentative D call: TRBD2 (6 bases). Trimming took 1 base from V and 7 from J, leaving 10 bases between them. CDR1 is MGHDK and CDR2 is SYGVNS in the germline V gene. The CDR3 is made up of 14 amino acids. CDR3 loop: CASSELLGGGELFF. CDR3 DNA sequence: TGTGCCAGCAGTGAATTGCTGGGAGGCGGGGAGCTGTTTTTT.

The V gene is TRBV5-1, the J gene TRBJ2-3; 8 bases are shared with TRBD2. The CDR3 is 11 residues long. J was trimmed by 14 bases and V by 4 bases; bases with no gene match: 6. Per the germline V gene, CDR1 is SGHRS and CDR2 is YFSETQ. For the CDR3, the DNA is TGCGCCAGCAGCGGCGGGGGGCCGTGGTATTTT. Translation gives CASSGGGPWYF.

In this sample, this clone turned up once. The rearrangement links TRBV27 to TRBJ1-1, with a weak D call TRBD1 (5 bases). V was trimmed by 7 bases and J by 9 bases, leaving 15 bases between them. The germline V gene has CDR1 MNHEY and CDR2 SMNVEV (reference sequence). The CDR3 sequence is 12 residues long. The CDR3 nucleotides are TGTGCCAGCACCGGCGGGGGGACTAAAGCTTTCTTT. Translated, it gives CASTGGGTKAFF.

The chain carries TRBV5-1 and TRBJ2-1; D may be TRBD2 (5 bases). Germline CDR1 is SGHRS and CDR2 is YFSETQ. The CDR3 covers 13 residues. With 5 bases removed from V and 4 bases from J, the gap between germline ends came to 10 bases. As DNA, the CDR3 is TGCGCCAGCAGACCGACTAATTACAATGAGCAGTTCTTC. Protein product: CASRPTNYNEQFF. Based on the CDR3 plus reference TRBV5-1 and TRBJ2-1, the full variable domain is KAGVTQTPRYLIKTRGQQVTLSCSPISGHRSVSWYQQTPGQGLQFLFEYFSETQRNKGNFPGRFSGRQFSNSRSEMNVSTLELGDSALYLCASRPTNYNEQFFGPGTRLTVL.

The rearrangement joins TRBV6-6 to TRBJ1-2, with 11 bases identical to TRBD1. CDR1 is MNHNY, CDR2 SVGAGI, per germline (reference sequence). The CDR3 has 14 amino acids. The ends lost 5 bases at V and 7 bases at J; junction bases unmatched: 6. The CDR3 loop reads CASSTRDRGTGYTF. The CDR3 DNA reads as TGTGCCAGCAGTACAAGGGACAGGGGGACTGGCTACACCTTC.

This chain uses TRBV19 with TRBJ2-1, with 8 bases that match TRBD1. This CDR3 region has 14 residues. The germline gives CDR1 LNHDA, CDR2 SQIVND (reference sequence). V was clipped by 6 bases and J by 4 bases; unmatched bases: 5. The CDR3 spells CASSADREYNEQFF. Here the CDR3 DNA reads TGTGCCAGTAGCGCGGACAGGGAGTACAATGAGCAGTTCTTC.

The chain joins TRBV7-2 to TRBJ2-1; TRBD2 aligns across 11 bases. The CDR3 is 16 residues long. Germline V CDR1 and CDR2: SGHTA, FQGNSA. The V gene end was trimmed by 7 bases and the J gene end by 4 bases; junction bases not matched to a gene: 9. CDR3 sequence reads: CASKYSGGAQYNEQFF. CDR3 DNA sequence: TGTGCCAGCAAATATAGCGGGGGGGCGCAATACAATGAGCAGTTCTTC.

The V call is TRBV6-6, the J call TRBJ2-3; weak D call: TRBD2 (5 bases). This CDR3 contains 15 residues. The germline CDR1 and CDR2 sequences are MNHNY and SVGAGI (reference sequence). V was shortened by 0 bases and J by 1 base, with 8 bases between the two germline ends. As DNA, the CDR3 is TGTGCCAGCAGTTACTCGGGAGCAGGCACAGATACGCAGTATTTT. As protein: CASSYSGAGTDTQYF.

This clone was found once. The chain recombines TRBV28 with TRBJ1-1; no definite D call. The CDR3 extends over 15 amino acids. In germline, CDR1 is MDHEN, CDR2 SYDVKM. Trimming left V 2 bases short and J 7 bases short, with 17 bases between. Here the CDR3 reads CASSLEYRTTVEAFF. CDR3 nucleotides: TGTGCCAGCAGTTTAGAGTACAGAACCACCGTTGAAGCTTTCTTT.

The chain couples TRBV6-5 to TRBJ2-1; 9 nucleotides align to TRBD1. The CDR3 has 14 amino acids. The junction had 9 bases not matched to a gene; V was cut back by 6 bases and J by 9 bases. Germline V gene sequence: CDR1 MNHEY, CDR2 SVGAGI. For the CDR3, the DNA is TGTGCCAGCAGCGACAGGGGGATGGGGGGTGAGCAGTTCTTC. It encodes CASSDRGMGGEQFF.

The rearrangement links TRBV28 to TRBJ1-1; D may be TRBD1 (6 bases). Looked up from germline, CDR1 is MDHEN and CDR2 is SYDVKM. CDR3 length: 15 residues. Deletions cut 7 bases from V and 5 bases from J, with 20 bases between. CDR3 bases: TGTGCCAGCACCATCGCCCCAGGGGATTTGACTGAAGCTTTCTTT. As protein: CASTIAPGDLTEAFF.

This CDR3 reads CASTGMGGNTIYF. As DNA, the CDR3 is TGTGCCAGCACCGGGATGGGTGGAAACACCATATATTTT. The gene calls are TRBV6-5 and TRBJ1-3; D is ambiguous. Germline-derived CDR1 and CDR2 are MNHEY and SVGAGI. Between the trimmed V and J ends, which lost 7 bases and 3 bases, there was a span of 10 bases. CDR3 length: 13 residues.

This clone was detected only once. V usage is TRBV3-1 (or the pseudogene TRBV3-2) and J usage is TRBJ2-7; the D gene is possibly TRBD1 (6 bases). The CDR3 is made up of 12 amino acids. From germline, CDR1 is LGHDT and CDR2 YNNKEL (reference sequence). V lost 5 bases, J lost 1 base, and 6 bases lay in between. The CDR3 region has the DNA TGTGCCAGCAGCGGACAGTCCTACGAGCAGTACTTC. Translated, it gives CASSGQSYEQYF.

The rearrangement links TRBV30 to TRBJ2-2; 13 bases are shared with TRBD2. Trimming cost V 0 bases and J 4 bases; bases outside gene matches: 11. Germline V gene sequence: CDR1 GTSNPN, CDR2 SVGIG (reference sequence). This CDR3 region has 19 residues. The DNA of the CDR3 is TGTGCCTGGAGTGTATTCCGTACTAGCGGGGGGGCAGGCACCGGGGAGCTGTTTTTT. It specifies CAWSVFRTSGGAGTGELFF.